This record looks at one TCR beta chain sequence and its context. Antigen unknown. The sample originates from a study of OX40 agonist ivuxolimab in advanced cancers. Study context: The patients got ivuxolimab, which is an agonistic anti-OX40 (CD134) antibody. Participants, approximately 81% male, averaged approximately 60 years of age, ranging from about 20 to 80. One hepatocellular carcinoma and a couple of cutaneous melanoma patients partially responded. Study results and caveats: At 0.1 to 3.0 mg/kg, clonal expansion of CD4+ and CD8+ blood T cells had occurred by week 6.

Germline CDR1 SGHRS, CDR2 YFSETQ. The V and J ends lost 2 bases and 2 bases, in that order; junction bases with no gene match: 20. The CDR3 spans 20 residues. The method was immunoSEQ multiplex PCR; TCRdb's version includes in-frame clones alone and lacks a portion of them. Here the sample spans about 89,000 clones, roughly 84% being singletons. The sequence was obtained from an adult with an advanced solid tumor such as melanoma, head and neck, liver or kidney cancer. The gene calls are TRBV5-1 and TRBJ2-5; 8 positions agree with TRBD2. The input for sequencing was CD4+ or CD8+ T cells sorted from blood, taken in a trial of the OX40 agonist ivuxolimab. CDR3 sequence: CASSFLRPLGGAFGQETQYF. CDR3 coding DNA: TGCGCCAGCAGCTTTCTCAGACCCCTCGGGGGGGCTTTCGGGCAAGAGACCCAGTACTTC.